This passage covers 20 T cell receptor beta chains from one sample sequenced in a study of T cells in Graves' hyperthyroidism and ophthalmopathy (dated by TCRdb to between 2019 and 2020). The method was multiplex PCR. Sequenced using an Illumina HiSeq 2000. The TCR beta CDR3 regions were amplified from RNA transcripts. The TCR CDR3 was subjected to a first round of RT-PCR using the HTBI primer set and the Qiagen OneStep RT-PCR kit. The public sequencing data were trimmed at Q25 with fastp and processed into clonotypes with MiXCR by TCRdb, which kept only in-frame beta chains. Records with the same CDR3 protein are collapsed into one entry carrying the most frequent genes and DNA. The sample profile shows under 400,000 distinct CDR3 sequences; less than 15% of them were found once. The ten largest clones capture over 8.5% of the sample. The specimen was blood. These receptor sequences come from a woman aged 18-35 years with Graves' hyperthyroidism.

Written as DNA, the CDR3 is TGTGCCAGCAGTCCAAGACCCCAAGGTTTAGATGTAGGCAATCAGCCCCAGCATTTT. Its protein is CASSPRPQGLDVGNQPQHF. The rearrangement uses TRBV3-1 and TRBJ1-5; no reliable D call. Trimming took 6 bases from V and 2 from J, leaving 26 bases between them. The CDR3 is made up of 19 amino acids. Germline CDR1 and CDR2: LGHDT and YNNKEL (reference sequence).

This clonotype was recorded a few times. This chain uses TRBV19 with TRBJ1-2; D might be TRBD1 (5 bases). CDR1 and CDR2 from the germline V gene are LNHDA and SQIVND (reference sequence). Trimming cost V 8 bases and J 4 bases, with 11 bases left between them. CDR3 length: 12 residues. The CDR3 here is CASSSGFYGYTF. The CDR3 coding sequence is TGTGCCAGTTCCTCAGGGTTCTATGGCTACACCTTC.

This clonotype was found many times. V is TRBV28 and J is TRBJ1-4; 9 bases map to TRBD1. The CDR3 sequence is 17 residues long. In germline, CDR1 is MDHEN, CDR2 SYDVKM. Trimming removed 6 bases from V and 6 bases from J; junction bases left unmatched: 14. The CDR3 DNA sequence: TGTGCCAGCAGCTCACACTCCACAGGGGGCGTAGATGAAAAACTGTTTTTT. Translated: CASSSHSTGGVDEKLFF.

This rearrangement joins TRBV6-2 or TRBV6-3 to TRBJ2-2, with TRBD2 as a possible D gene (5 bases). Germline lookup yields CDR1 MNHEY and CDR2 SVGEGT. V was shortened by 11 bases and J by 5 bases, with 24 bases between the two germline ends. The CDR3 has 16 amino acids. CDR3 sequence reads: CAGRKNIEGRTGELFF. The CDR3 coding sequence is TGTGCCGGAAGGAAAAACATAGAGGGCCGGACCGGGGAGCTGTTTTTT.

This clonotype appeared a few times. Here the CDR3 reads CASSLPPGGAPAAGSSNQPQHF. As DNA, the CDR3 is TGTGCCAGCAGCTTACCTCCAGGAGGGGCTCCCGCGGCAGGGTCGAGCAATCAGCCCCAGCATTTT. The rearrangement uses TRBV11-3 and TRBJ1-5; possible D gene TRBD1, 5 bases. The V and J ends lost 2 bases and 1 base respectively, with 30 bases between them. The length of the CDR3 is 22 residues. Germline V gives CDR1 SGHNT, CDR2 YENEEA.

The V call is TRBV3-1, the J call TRBJ1-1, with TRBD1 matching over 7 bases. The CDR3 consists of 14 residues. J was trimmed by 11 bases and V by 0 bases; bases with no gene match: 9. The germline V gene has CDR1 LGHDT and CDR2 YNNKEL (reference sequence). CDR3 protein: CASSQDGGGPAAFF. Here the CDR3 DNA reads TGTGCCAGCAGCCAAGATGGAGGGGGCCCCGCCGCTTTCTTT. Based on the CDR3 plus reference TRBV3-1 and TRBJ1-1, the full variable domain is DTAVSQTPKYLVTQMGNDKSIKCEQNLGHDTMYWYKQDSKKFLKIMFSYNNKELIINETVPNRFSPKSPDKAHLNLHINSLELGDSAVYFCASSQDGGGPAAFFGQGTRLTVV.

This clonotype occurred many times. The chain is built from TRBV12-3 or TRBV12-4 and TRBJ2-7; unclear D gene. CDR3 length equals 11 residues. Trimming left V 5 bases short and J 3 bases short, with 5 bases between. CDR3 protein: CASSKSYEQYF. CDR3 DNA sequence: TGTGCCAGCAGTAAAAGCTACGAGCAGTACTTC.

The table lists this clonotype with many counts. The rearrangement joins TRBV27 to TRBJ2-7; perhaps TRBD2 as D (6 bases). The germline gives CDR1 MNHEY, CDR2 SMNVEV (reference sequence). The germline V and J ends were trimmed by 5 bases and 6 bases, with 20 bases remaining between them. The CDR3 is 15 residues long. The CDR3 spells CASSPLGGAVPEQYF. The DNA of the CDR3 is TGTGCCAGCAGTCCCCTGGGGGGAGCGGTCCCCGAGCAGTACTTC.

The gene calls are TRBV20-1 and TRBJ1-5; D is undetermined. Germline assignment: CDR1 DFQATT and CDR2 SNEGSKA (reference sequence). This CDR3 contains 16 residues. The germline V and J ends were trimmed by 8 bases and 6 bases, with 26 bases remaining between them. CDR3 amino acids: CSTGLVAKGNSQPQHF. The CDR3 DNA sequence: TGCAGTACGGGATTAGTTGCCAAGGGAAATAGTCAGCCCCAGCATTTT.

V and J are TRBV7-9 and TRBJ1-5; D unclear. The germline V gene has CDR1 SEHNR and CDR2 FQNEAQ (reference sequence). V shed 4 bases and J shed 9 bases, with 7 bases lying between them. The CDR3 is made up of 11 amino acids. This CDR3 reads CASSSLGPQHF. The DNA of the CDR3 is TGTGCCAGCAGCTCCCTGGGGCCCCAGCATTTT.

This chain links TRBV3-1 with TRBJ2-3; D is undetermined. The CDR3 loop spans 15 amino acids. Germline V gene sequence: CDR1 LGHDT, CDR2 YNNKEL (reference sequence). Trimming pared 3 bases from V and 6 bases from J, leaving 16 bases between. The CDR3 DNA follows: TGTGCCAGCAGCCAGGGCAGAGGACGCGCTGATACGCAGTATTTT. Translation: CASSQGRGRADTQYF.

This clonotype was recorded at least ten times. This chain links TRBV19 with TRBJ1-1; TRBD1 agrees at 8 bases. CDR1 is LNHDA and CDR2 is SQIVND in the germline V gene (reference sequence). The J segment lost 1 base and the V segment lost 9 bases, leaving 7 bases of the junction unmatched. This CDR3 is built from 14 residues. In DNA form, the CDR3 reads TGTGCCAGCAGACAGGGGCCTCAGAACACTGAAGCTTTCTTT. Its translation is CASRQGPQNTEAFF.

This clonotype was found many times. The rearrangement joins TRBV19 to TRBJ2-1; perhaps TRBD1 as D (6 bases). The V gene lost 0 bases and the J gene lost 3 bases, with 9 bases spanning the gap. Germline V gene data show CDR1 as LNHDA and CDR2 as SQIVND (reference sequence). CDR3 length: 15 amino acids. CDR3 sequence (DNA): TGTGCCAGTAGTATAGAGGACAGAAGCTACAATGAGCAGTTCTTC. It codes for CASSIEDRSYNEQFF.

This clonotype was observed many times. The chain employs TRBV20-1 and TRBJ1-5; the D gene is possibly TRBD1 (5 bases). The CDR3 has 14 amino acids. The V end was cut by 3 bases, the J end by 5 bases, with 14 bases between. The germline CDR1 and CDR2 sequences are DFQATT and SNEGSKA (reference sequence). CDR3 bases: TGCAGTGCTAGCCCCGGGGCCGAGTATCAGCCCCAGCATTTT. It specifies CSASPGAEYQPQHF.

This clonotype was counted only a few times. The chain is built from TRBV5-1 and TRBJ1-3, with 7 bases aligning to TRBD1. Germline lookup yields CDR1 SGHRS and CDR2 YFSETQ. V shed 4 bases and J 0 bases; nucleotides not matched to a gene: 10. The CDR3 is 17 amino acids. CDR3 in amino acids: CASSENRGSDSGNTIYF. In nucleotides, the CDR3 is TGCGCCAGCAGCGAGAACAGGGGATCCGACTCTGGAAACACCATATATTTT.

This clonotype was seen repeatedly, ten times or more. The rearrangement links TRBV11-2 to TRBJ1-2; D remains unclear. This CDR3 has 11 amino acids. The germline V gene has CDR1 SGHAT and CDR2 FQNNGV. V was shortened by 3 bases and J by 13 bases, with 12 bases between the two germline ends. The chain's CDR3 is CASSLDGLVTF. CDR3 nucleotides: TGTGCCAGCAGCTTGGACGGGTTAGTCACCTTC.

This clonotype was detected ten times or more. The chain employs TRBV7-2 and TRBJ2-1; no reliable D call. The CDR3 loop spans 17 amino acids. V lost 5 bases and J lost 5, with 22 bases in between. CDR1 and CDR2 from the germline V gene are SGHTA and FQGNSA. DNA of the CDR3: TGTGCCAGCAGCCAACAGCCCGGGTGGGGTTTTCACAATGAGCAGTTCTTC. It yields the protein CASSQQPGWGFHNEQFF.

This clonotype was observed many times. The chain uses TRBV6-2 or TRBV6-3 and TRBJ1-5; TRBD1 matches 7 bases. CDR3 length equals 14 residues. The germline V gene has CDR1 MNHEY and CDR2 SVGEGT. Unmatched junction bases numbered 5, after V lost 6 bases and J lost 3 bases. As DNA, the CDR3 is TGTGCCAGCAGACTTGGGACAGTCAATCAGCCCCAGCATTTT. It codes for CASRLGTVNQPQHF.

The chain has TRBV19 and TRBJ2-1; 7 nucleotides match TRBD2. The trim removed 4 bases at V and 7 bases at J, leaving 10 bases unmatched. This CDR3 has 15 residues. CDR1 LNHDA and CDR2 SQIVND come from the germline V gene (reference sequence). The CDR3 DNA is TGTGCCAGTAGTACCAGCGGGACCTACCGGAATGAGCAGTTCTTC. This translates into CASSTSGTYRNEQFF.

At least ten counts were recorded for this clonotype. This sequence joins TRBV20-1 and TRBJ2-1; TRBD2 matches 7 bases. Per the germline V gene, CDR1 is DFQATT and CDR2 is SNEGSKA (reference sequence). V gave up 1 base and J gave up 2 bases; unmatched junction bases: 5. The CDR3 runs to 15 residues. This CDR3 is CSARAIGGAYNEQFF. The DNA of the CDR3 is TGCAGTGCTAGAGCGATTGGGGGGGCCTACAATGAGCAGTTCTTC.